The TCR beta chain described here comes from a study of T cells in Graves' hyperthyroidism and ophthalmopathy. This clonotype was recorded a few times. Its antigen is currently unknown. The source material, RNA transcripts, was used to amplify TCR beta CDR3 regions. HTBI primers were employed in a first-round RT-PCR of the TCR CDR3. TCRdb reprocessed the multiplex PCR reads with MiXCR, giving one entry per CDR3 protein. The sample has hundreds of thousands of distinct CDR3 sequences, 13% to 15% seen once. Study-wide findings and caveats: Also found in blood were most expanded thyroid clonotypes above 0.001.

This CDR3 is built from 13 residues. Germline V CDR1 and CDR2: SGHAT, FQNNGV. Trimming took 1 base from V and 12 from J, leaving 15 bases between them. The source of this sequence is a woman aged 50 to 60 with Graves' ophthalmopathy. The J gene is TRBJ2-5, the V gene TRBV11-2; tentatively, D is TRBD1 (5 bases). Material: blood. The CDR3 sequence is CASSLGSGRVKYF. The CDR3 DNA reads as TGTGCCAGCAGCTTAGGATCCGGCAGGGTGAAGTACTTC.